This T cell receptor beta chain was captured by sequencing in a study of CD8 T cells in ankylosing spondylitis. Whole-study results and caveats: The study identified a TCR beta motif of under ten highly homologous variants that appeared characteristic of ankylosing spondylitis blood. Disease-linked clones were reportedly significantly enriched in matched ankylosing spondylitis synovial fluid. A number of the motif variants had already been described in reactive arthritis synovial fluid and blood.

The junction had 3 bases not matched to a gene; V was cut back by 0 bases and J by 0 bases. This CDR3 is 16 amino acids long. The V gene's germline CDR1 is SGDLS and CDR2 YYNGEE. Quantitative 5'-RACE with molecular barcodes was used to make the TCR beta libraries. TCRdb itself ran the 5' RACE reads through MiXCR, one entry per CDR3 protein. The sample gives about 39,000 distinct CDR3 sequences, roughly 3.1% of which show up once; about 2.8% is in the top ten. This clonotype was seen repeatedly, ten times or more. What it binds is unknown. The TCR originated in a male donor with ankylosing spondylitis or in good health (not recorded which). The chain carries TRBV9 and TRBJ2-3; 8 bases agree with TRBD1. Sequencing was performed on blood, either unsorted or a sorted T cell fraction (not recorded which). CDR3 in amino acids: CASSVDRQGSTDTQYF. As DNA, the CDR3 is TGTGCCAGCAGCGTAGATAGACAGGGGAGCACAGATACGCAGTATTTT.